A selection of T cell receptor beta chains follows, all from one sample in a study of blood T cell repertoires in COVID-19. TCRdb's table, derived via immunoSEQ multiplex PCR, lists solely in-frame clones and lacks some. Among tens of thousands of clones listed, 88% were seen once. Sequenced input: peripheral blood. Receptors originate from a human donor in a cohort sampled during active COVID-19. CDR3s leave out the opening cysteine and the closing phenylalanine or tryptophan. The order of the fields is V gene, CDR3 protein.

v_call: TRBV1
cdr3_aa: TSSQASTITGELF

v_call: TRBV5-4
cdr3_aa: ASSLEDRSYNEQF

v_call: TRBV7-9
cdr3_aa: ASSLPKDRSYNSPLH

v_call: TRBV20-1
cdr3_aa: SASDVPQGPQH

v_call: TRBV15
cdr3_aa: ATSRDRNYGYT

v_call: TRBV7-8
cdr3_aa: ASSTHRQAQETQY

v_call: TRBV27
cdr3_aa: ASSLEGQGWSPLH

v_call: TRBV7-2
cdr3_aa: ASSLAGGPTYEQY

v_call: TRBV7-3
cdr3_aa: ASSLNSGRTDTQY

v_call: TRBV4-1
cdr3_aa: ASSQVDLVHYNEQF

v_call: TRBV5-6
cdr3_aa: ASSLTGEQRSYEQY

v_call: TRBV3-1/TRBV3-2
cdr3_aa: ASSQGPGYEQY

v_call: TRBV21-1
cdr3_aa: ASSRTAHGYT

v_call: TRBV6-5
cdr3_aa: ASSRGDIGYEQY

v_call: TRBV18
cdr3_aa: ASSPPGYNSPLH

v_call: TRBV4-2
cdr3_aa: ASSQAGTSSEGEQF

v_call: TRBV21-1
cdr3_aa: ASSKSGRLGLSYNEQF